This T cell receptor (beta chain) came from a study of low-dose radiotherapy and immunotherapy resistance in tumors. Study-level information: The study gave Cohort 2 1 Gy per fraction every two weeks, totaling 13 Gy over 26 weeks. The study gave patients oral aspirin 300 mg daily for four cycles from cycle 1 day 1.

The V segment lost 3 bases and the J segment 2 bases; nucleotides outside the gene matches: 3. The CDR3 has 15 residues. Per germline, CDR1 LGHNA and CDR2 YSLEER. TRAV- and TRBV-specific primers primed first-strand cDNA, covering alpha and beta chains. TCRs underwent roughly 19 PCR cycles of amplification with a constant-region primer and V-primer adapter. Isolated mRNA underwent amplification via in vitro transcription. One entry per CDR3 protein, called by TCRdb with MiXCR from the reads. Among 75,000 to 95,000 distinct CDR3 sequences listed, 20% to 25% were seen once. As for time point: after trial treatment. The treatment here: LDRT plus nivolumab, ipilimumab, low-dose cyclophosphamide and aspirin (RACIN trial). This clonotype was picked up many times.

The sequencing here drew on PBMCs, taken after low-dose radiotherapy plus immunotherapy. This chain links TRBV4-3 with TRBJ2-3; TRBD1 agrees at 9 bases. The sequence derives from a female donor with ovarian cancer. The CDR3: CASSQGQGLTDTQYF. DNA for the CDR3: TGCGCCAGCAGCCAGGGACAGGGACTCACAGATACGCAGTATTTT.